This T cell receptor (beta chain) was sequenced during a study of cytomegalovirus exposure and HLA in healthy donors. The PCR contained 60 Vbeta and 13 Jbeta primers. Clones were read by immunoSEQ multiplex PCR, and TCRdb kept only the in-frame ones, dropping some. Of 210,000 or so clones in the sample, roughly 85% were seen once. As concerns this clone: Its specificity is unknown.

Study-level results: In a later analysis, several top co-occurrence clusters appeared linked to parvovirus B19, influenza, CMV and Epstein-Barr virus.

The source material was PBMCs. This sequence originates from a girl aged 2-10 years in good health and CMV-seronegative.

CDR3 sequence reads: CASSEEGASYEQYF. CDR3 DNA sequence: TGTGCCAGCAGTGAGGAGGGGGCCTCCTACGAGCAGTACTTC. The chain recombines TRBV2 with TRBJ2-7, with D perhaps matching TRBD1 (7 bases). Looked up from germline, CDR1 is SNHLY and CDR2 is FYNNEI. V was pared by 3 bases and J by 0 bases, with 9 bases between. The CDR3 is made up of 14 amino acids.